This T cell receptor (beta chain) was recovered during a study of T-cell memory formation after mild COVID-19. As for the study in general: TCR clusters were mostly donor specific. The study, taken as a whole, reports: In second-wave clones peaking day 37, SARS-CoV-2 specificity remained unconfirmed. Among contracting clones, CD4+ were mainly CM/EM and CD8+ enriched in EMRA. CD4+ bias marked clones expanding day 15 to 37, unlike balanced contracting clones.

CDR1 LGHDT and CDR2 YNNKEL come from the germline V gene (reference sequence). Trimming cost V 1 base and J 4 bases, with 11 bases left between them. This CDR3 has 15 residues. This clonotype showed up just a few times. Its matching antigen is unknown. TCRdb re-called the 5' RACE reads with MiXCR, one entry per CDR3 protein. Here the sample spans about 400,000 distinct CDR3 sequences, more than 20% being singletons. Sequencing input: PBMCs or a T cell subset sorted from them (not recorded which). This receptor was identified in an adult woman who had mild COVID-19 (a few samples of this study predate the infection). Cell type and time point are not known. The genes are TRBV3-1 and TRBJ2-1; weak D call: TRBD2 (6 bases). The CDR3: CASSQGAGPYNEQFF. The DNA for the CDR3 is TGTGCCAGCAGCCAAGGGGCGGGGCCATACAATGAGCAGTTCTTC.